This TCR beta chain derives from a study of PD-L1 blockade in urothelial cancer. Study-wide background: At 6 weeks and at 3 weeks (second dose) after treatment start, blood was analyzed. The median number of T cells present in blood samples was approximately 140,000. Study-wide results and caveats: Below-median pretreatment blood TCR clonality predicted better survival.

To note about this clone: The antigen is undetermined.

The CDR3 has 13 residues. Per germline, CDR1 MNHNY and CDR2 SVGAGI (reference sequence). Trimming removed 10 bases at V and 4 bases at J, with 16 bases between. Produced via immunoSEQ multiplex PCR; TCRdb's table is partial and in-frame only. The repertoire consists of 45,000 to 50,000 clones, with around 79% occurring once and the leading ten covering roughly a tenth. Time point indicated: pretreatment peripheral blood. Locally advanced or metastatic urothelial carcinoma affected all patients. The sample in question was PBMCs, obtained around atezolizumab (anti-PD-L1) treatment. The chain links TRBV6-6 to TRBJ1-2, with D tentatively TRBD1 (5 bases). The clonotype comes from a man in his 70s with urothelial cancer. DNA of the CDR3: TGTGCCACCTCCGGAGGGGAGAGCTATGGCTACACCTTC. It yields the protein CATSGGESYGYTF.